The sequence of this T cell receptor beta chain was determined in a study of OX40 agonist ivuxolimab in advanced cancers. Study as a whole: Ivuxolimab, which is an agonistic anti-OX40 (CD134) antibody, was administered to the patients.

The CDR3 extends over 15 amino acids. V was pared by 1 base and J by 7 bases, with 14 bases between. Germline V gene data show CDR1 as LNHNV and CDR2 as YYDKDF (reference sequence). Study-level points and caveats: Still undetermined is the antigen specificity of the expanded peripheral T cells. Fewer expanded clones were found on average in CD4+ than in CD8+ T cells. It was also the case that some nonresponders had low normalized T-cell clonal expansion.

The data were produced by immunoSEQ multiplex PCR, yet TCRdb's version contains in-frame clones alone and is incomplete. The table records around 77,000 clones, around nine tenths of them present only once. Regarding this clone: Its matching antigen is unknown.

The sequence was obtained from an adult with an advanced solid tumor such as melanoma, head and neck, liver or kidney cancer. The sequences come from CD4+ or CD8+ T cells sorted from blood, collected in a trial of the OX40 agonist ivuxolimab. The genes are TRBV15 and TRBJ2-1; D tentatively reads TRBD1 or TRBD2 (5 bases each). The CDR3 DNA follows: TGTGCCACCAGCAGAGCGAGGGGCGCGTGGAATGAGCAGTTCTTC. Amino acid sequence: CATSRARGAWNEQFF.